This T cell receptor (beta chain) is from a study of T cells in Graves' hyperthyroidism and ophthalmopathy. The CDR3 regions of TCR beta were amplified from RNA transcripts. RT-PCR in the first round (using the HTBI primer set) targeted the TCR CDR3. TCRdb fed the multiplex PCR reads into MiXCR, producing one record per CDR3 protein. The sample lists 200,000 to 250,000 distinct CDR3 sequences, 15% to 20% seen once, with 50% in the top ten. V lost 0 bases, J lost 2 bases, and 8 bases stayed unmatched. Germline V gene data show CDR1 as WNHNN and CDR2 as SYGVQD (reference sequence). The CDR3 covers 17 residues. This clonotype was seen once. Patients showing uncontrolled infection, other autoimmune disease, pregnancy or lactation were ineligible. 10 ml of fresh peripheral blood supplied the PBMCs.

Sequencing used blood. The receptor's source is a man in his fifties or sixties with Graves' hyperthyroidism. This sequence joins TRBV10-1 and TRBJ2-3, with 7 bases aligning to TRBD2. The DNA for the CDR3 is TGCGCCAGCAGTGAGTCAGCCGGTAGCGGGCCCACAGATACGCAGTATTTT. This codes for CASSESAGSGPTDTQYF.